This T cell receptor (beta chain) was captured in a study of control samples from healthy donors and cancer patients. Sequencing used immunoSEQ multiplex PCR; TCRdb keeps in-frame clones, though not all of them. The data contain about 96,000 clones, 90% to 95% of them singletons. The CDR3 covers 13 residues. The trim removed 3 bases at V and 9 bases at J, leaving 4 bases unmatched. This receptor was identified in a man aged 18-30 years in good health. The sample was blood. V and J are TRBV23-1 and TRBJ2-1; TRBD1 aligns across 8 bases. TRBV23-1 is an ORF, and what it does is uncertain. CDR3 region: CASSHHRGIEQFF. DNA of the CDR3: TGCGCCAGCAGTCATCACAGGGGGATTGAGCAGTTCTTC.